This is a list of T cell receptor beta chains from one sample in a study of cytomegalovirus exposure and HLA in healthy donors. The method was immunoSEQ multiplex PCR; TCRdb's version includes in-frame clones alone and lacks a portion of them. The table lists about 160,000 clones, roughly 80% of them singletons, with 10% to 13% in the top ten. Sequencing was done on a sample of PBMCs. These TCRs come from a young man in good health and CMV-seropositive. The CDR3 runs from the conserved cysteine through the conserved F or W. A D gene is named only where the DNA matches it firmly. Size values are once, few and many counts, or a class for expanded clones, and some rows have none.

size	D	V	J	CDR3	DNA
-	TRBD1	TRBV6-5	TRBJ1-1	CASSRAGGVVTEAFF	TGTGCCAGCTCCCGTGCAGGGGGCGTAGTCACTGAAGCTTTCTTT
once	-	TRBV6-5	TRBJ2-1	CASSYSKPVSNEQFF	TGTGCCAGCAGTTACTCGAAGCCTGTAAGTAATGAGCAGTTCTTC
-	-	TRBV2	TRBJ2-2	CASRYSYANTGELFF	TGTGCCAGCAGATACAGTTACGCGAACACCGGGGAGCTGTTTTTT
few	TRBD1	TRBV7-9	TRBJ1-5	CASSSGTGVGTQHF	TGTGCCAGCAGCAGCGGGACAGGGGTTGGTACCCAGCATTTT
-	-	TRBV9	TRBJ2-1	CASGMGLAIRSYNEQFF	TGTGCCAGCGGGATGGGTCTAGCCATCAGATCCTACAATGAGCAGTTCTTC
-	TRBD2	TRBV28	TRBJ2-7	CASRISGGSYEQYF	TGTGCCAGCAGAATTAGCGGGGGGAGCTACGAGCAGTACTTC
-	-	TRBV7-2	TRBJ2-7	CASSSQAYEQYF	TGTGCCAGCAGCTCCCAGGCTTACGAGCAGTACTTC
-	-	TRBV7-2	TRBJ2-2	CASSSLAAGELFF	TGTGCCAGCAGTTCACTAGCAGCCGGGGAGCTGTTTTTT
once	TRBD1	TRBV9	TRBJ1-5	CASSVGDSWNQPQHF	TGTGCCAGCAGCGTAGGGGACAGTTGGAATCAGCCCCAGCATTTT
-	-	TRBV9	TRBJ1-3	CASSATGGTGNTIYF	TGTGCCAGCAGCGCGACAGGCGGAACTGGAAACACCATATATTTT
few	TRBD2	TRBV7-3	TRBJ2-3	CASSPKGLAGGTDTQYF	TGTGCCAGCAGCCCAAAAGGACTAGCGGGAGGAACAGATACGCAGTATTTT
-	-	TRBV21-1	TRBJ1-5	CASRCPGTGKVSNQPQHF	TGTGCCAGCCGATGCCCCGGGACAGGGAAGGTTAGCAATCAGCCCCAGCATTTT
-	-	TRBV7-2	TRBJ1-1	CATRTRGEAFF	TGTGCCACCAGGACCAGGGGTGAAGCTTTCTTT